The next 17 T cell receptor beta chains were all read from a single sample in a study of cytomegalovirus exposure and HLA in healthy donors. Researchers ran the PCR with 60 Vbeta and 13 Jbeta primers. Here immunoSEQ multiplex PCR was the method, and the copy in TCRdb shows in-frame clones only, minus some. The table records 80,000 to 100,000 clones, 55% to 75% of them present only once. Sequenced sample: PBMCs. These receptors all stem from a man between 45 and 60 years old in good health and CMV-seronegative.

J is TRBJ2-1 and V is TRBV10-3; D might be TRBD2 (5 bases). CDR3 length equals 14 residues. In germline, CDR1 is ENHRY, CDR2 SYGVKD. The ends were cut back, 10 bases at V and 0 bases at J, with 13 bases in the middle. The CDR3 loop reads CATLEGPSYNEQFF. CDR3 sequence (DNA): TGTGCCACGCTTGAGGGCCCCTCCTACAATGAGCAGTTCTTC.

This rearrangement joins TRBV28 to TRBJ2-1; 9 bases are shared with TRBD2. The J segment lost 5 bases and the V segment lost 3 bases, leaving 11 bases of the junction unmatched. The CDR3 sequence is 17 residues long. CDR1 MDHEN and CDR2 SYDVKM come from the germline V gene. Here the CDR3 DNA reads TGTGCCAGCAGTTTGGATGGGTGGACTAGCGCGAACAATGAGCAGTTCTTC. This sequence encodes CASSLDGWTSANNEQFF.

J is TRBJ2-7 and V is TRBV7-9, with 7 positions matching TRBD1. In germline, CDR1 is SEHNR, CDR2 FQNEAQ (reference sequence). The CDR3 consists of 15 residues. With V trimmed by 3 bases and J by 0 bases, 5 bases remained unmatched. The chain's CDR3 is CASSLVQGSSYEQYF. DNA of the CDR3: TGTGCCAGCAGCTTGGTACAGGGGAGCTCCTACGAGCAGTACTTC.

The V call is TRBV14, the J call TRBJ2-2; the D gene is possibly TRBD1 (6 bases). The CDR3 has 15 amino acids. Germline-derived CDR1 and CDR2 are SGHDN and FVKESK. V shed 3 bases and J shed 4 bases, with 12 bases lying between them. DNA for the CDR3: TGTGCCAGCAGCCAGAGGCAGGGGATCACCGGGGAGCTGTTTTTT. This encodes CASSQRQGITGELFF.

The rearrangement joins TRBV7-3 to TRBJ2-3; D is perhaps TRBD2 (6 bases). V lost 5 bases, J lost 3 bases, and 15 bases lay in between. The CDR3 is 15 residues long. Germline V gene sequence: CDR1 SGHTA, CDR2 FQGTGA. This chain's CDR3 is CASSPSGLATDTQYF. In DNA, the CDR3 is TGTGCCAGCAGCCCTAGTGGCCTAGCGACAGATACGCAGTATTTT.

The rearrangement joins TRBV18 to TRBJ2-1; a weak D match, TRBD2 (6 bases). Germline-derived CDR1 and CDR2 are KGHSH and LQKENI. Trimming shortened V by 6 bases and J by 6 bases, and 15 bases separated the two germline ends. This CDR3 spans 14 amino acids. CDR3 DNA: TGTGCCAGCTCTCTTACTAGCTTGGTCAATGAGCAGTTCTTC. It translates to CASSLTSLVNEQFF.

The CDR3 reads CASSISGIHGYTF. Written as DNA, the CDR3 is TGTGCCAGTAGTATCTCGGGGATACACGGCTACACCTTC. The chain joins TRBV19 to TRBJ1-2, with D unclear. Trimming stripped 3 bases from V and 8 bases from J, with 13 bases between. Germline V gene sequence: CDR1 LNHDA, CDR2 SQIVND (reference sequence). There are 13 residues in the CDR3.

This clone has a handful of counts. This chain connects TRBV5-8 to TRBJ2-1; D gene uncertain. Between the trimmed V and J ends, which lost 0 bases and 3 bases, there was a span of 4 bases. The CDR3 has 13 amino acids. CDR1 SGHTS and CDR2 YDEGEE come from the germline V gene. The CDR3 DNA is TGTGCCAGCAGCTTGGTTAACTACAATGAGCAGTTCTTC. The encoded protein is CASSLVNYNEQFF.

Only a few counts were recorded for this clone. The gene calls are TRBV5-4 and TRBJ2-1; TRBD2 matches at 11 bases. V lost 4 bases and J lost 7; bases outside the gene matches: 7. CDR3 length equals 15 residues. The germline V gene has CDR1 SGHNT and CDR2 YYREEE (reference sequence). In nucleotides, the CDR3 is TGTGCCAGCAGCCCCGGACTAGCGGGCGGAAATGAGCAGTTCTTC. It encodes CASSPGLAGGNEQFF.

The CDR3, as DNA: TGTGCCAGCATGAACCCCCCCAGCACTGAAGCTTTCTTT. The encoded protein is CASMNPPSTEAFF. This chain links TRBV28 with TRBJ1-1; no definite D call. The CDR3 has 13 amino acids. Germline V CDR1 and CDR2: MDHEN, SYDVKM. Trimming removed 7 bases from V and 4 bases from J, with 13 bases in between.

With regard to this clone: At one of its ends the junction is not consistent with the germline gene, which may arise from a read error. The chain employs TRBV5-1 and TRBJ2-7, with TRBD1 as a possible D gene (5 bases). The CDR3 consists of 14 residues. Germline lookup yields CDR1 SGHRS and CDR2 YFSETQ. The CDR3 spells CTSRSQGSAYEQYF. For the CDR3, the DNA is TGCACCAGCAGGTCCCAGGGTTCCGCCTACGAGCAGTACTTC.

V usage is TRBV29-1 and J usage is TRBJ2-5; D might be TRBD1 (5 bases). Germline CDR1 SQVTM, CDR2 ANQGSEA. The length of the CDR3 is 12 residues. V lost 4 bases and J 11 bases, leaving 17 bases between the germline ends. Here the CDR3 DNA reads TGCAGCGTTGGCCCCCCCGGACAAGGGCAGTACTTC. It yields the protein CSVGPPGQGQYF.

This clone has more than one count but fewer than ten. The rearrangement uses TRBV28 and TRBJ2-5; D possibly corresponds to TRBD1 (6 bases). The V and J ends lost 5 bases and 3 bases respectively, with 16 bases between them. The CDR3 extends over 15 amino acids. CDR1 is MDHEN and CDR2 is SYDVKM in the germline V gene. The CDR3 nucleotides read TGTGCCAGCAGTGCCTCCGGGACACTTAAAGAGACCCAGTACTTC. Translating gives CASSASGTLKETQYF.

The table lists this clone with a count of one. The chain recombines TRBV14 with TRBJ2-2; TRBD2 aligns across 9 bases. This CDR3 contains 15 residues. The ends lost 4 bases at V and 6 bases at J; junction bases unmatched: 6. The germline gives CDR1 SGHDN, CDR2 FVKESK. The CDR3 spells CASSPRTSAAGELFF. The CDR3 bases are TGTGCCAGCAGCCCGCGGACTAGCGCGGCCGGGGAGCTGTTTTTT.

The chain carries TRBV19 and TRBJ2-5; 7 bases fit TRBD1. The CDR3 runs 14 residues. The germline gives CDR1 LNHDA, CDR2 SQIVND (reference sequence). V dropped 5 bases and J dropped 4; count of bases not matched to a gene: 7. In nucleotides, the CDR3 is TGTGCCAGTAGTTTCCGACAGGGTGGAGAGACCCAGTACTTC. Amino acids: CASSFRQGGETQYF.

CDR3 region: CASSRQGSGSYEQYF. The CDR3 DNA reads TGTGCCAGCAGCCGACAGGGTAGCGGGAGTTACGAGCAGTACTTC. The chain has TRBV9 and TRBJ2-7; TRBD2 agrees at 9 bases. CDR1 is SGDLS, CDR2 YYNGEE, per germline. V was pared by 4 bases and J by 4 bases, with 9 bases of the junction left unmatched. There are 15 residues in the CDR3. Combining the CDR3 with reference TRBV9 and TRBJ2-7 gives the whole variable domain DSGVTQTPKHLITATGQRVTLRCSPRSGDLSVYWYQQSLDQGLQFLIQYYNGEERAKGNILERFSAQQFPDLHSELNLSSLELGDSALYFCASSRQGSGSYEQYFGPGTRLTVT.

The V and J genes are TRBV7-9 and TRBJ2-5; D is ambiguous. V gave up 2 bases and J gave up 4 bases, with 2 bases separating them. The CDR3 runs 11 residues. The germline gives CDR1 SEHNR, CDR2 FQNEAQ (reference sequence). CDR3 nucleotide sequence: TGTGCCAGCAGCTTACTAGAGACCCAGTACTTC. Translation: CASSLLETQYF.